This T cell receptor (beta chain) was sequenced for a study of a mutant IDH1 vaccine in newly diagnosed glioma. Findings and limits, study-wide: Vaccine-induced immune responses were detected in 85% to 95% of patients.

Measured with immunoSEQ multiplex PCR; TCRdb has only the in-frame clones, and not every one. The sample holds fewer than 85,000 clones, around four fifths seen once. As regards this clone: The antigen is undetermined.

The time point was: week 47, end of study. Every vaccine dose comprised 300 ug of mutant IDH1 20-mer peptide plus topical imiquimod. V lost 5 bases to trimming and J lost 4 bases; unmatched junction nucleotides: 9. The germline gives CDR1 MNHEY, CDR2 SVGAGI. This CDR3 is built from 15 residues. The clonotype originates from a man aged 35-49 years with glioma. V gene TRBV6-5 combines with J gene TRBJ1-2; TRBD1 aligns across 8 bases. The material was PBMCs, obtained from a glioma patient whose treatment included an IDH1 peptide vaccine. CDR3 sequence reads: CASSPGQGRGYGYTF. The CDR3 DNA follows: TGTGCCAGCAGTCCCGGACAGGGACGGGGCTATGGCTACACCTTC.